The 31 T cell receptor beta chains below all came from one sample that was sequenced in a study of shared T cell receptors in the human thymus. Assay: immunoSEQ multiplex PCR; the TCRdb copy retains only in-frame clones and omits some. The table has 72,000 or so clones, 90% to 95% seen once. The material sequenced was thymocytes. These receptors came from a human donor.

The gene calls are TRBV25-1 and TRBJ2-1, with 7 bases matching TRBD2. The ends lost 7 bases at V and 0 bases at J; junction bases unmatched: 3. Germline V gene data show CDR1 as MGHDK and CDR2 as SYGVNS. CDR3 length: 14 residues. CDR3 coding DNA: TGTGCCAGCATCGGGGGGACCTCCTACAATGAGCAGTTCTTC. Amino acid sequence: CASIGGTSYNEQFF.

The CDR3 bases are TGCGCCAGCAGCTTGGGGATGGGAGCGGGGGTTTGGACAGATACGCAGTATTTT. Protein sequence: CASSLGMGAGVWTDTQYF. The rearrangement uses TRBV5-1 and TRBJ2-3; 8 bases line up with TRBD2. CDR3 length: 18 amino acids. V shed 0 bases, J shed 3 bases, and the junction held 12 bases outside the gene matches. The germline V gene encodes CDR1 SGHRS and CDR2 YFSETQ. The entire variable domain, with the rest obtained from reference TRBV5-1 and TRBJ2-3, is as follows: KAGVTQTPRYLIKTRGQQVTLSCSPISGHRSVSWYQQTPGQGLQFLFEYFSETQRNKGNFPGRFSGRQFSNSRSEMNVSTLELGDSALYLCASSLGMGAGVWTDTQYFGPGTRLTVL.

This CDR3 is CASSQDAGQQNYGYTF. The CDR3 DNA reads as TGCGCCAGCAGCCAAGATGCGGGACAGCAAAACTATGGCTACACCTTC. V and J are TRBV4-3 and TRBJ1-2, with 7 bases matching TRBD1. The J segment lost 2 bases and the V segment lost 0 bases, leaving 6 bases of the junction unmatched. This CDR3 is built from 16 residues. CDR1 and CDR2 (germline): LGHNA, YSLEER.

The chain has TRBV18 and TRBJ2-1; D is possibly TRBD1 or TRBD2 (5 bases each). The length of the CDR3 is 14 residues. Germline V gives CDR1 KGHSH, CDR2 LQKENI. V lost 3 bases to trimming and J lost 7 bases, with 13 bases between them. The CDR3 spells CASSPVTGRNEQFF. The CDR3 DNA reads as TGTGCCAGCTCACCCGTGACGGGACGGAATGAGCAGTTCTTC.

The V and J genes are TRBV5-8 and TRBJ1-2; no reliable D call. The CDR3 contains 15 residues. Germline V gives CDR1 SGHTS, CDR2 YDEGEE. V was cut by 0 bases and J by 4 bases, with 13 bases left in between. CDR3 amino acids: CASSLARVLVYGYTF. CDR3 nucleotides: TGTGCCAGCAGCTTGGCGAGGGTTCTCGTCTATGGCTACACCTTC.

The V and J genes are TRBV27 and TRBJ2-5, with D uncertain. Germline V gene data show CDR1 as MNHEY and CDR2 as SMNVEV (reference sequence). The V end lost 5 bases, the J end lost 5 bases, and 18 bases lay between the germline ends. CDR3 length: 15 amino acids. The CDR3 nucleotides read TGTGCCAGCAGTGGTTTGGATCAAAGCTGGGAGACCCAGTACTTC. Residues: CASSGLDQSWETQYF.

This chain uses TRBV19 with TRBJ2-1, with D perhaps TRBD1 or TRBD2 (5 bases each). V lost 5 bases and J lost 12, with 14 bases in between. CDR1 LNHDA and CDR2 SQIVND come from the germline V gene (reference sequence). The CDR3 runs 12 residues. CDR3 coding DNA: TGTGCCAGTAGTGGGACCTTAGGAGGGCAGTTCTTC. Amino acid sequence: CASSGTLGGQFF.

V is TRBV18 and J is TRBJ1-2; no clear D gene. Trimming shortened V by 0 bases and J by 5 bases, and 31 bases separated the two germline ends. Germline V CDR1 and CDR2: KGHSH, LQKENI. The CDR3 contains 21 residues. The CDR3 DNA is TGTGCCAGCTCACCACCGGAGGCAGTTAGTAAATCGGGGAGGGTGGCGTATGGCTACACCTTC. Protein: CASSPPEAVSKSGRVAYGYTF. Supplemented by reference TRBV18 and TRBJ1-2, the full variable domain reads NAGVMQNPRHLVRRRGQEARLRCSPMKGHSHVYWYRQLPEEGLKFMVYLQKENIIDESGMPKERFSAEFPKEGPSILRIQQVVRGDSAAYFCASSPPEAVSKSGRVAYGYTFGSGTRLTVV.

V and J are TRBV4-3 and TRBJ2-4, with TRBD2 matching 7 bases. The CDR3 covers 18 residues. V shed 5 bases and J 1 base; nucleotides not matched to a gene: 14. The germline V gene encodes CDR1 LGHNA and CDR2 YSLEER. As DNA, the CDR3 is TGCGCCAGCAGCTCGGGGCGCATCGGCGGGAGCGCCAAAAACATTCAGTACTTC. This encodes CASSSGRIGGSAKNIQYF.

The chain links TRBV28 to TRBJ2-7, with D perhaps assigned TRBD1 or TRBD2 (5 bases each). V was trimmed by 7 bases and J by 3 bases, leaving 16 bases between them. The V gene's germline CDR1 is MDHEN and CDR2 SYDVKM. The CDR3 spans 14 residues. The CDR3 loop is CASNQRDGFYEQYF. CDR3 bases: TGTGCCAGCAACCAAAGGGACGGCTTCTACGAGCAGTACTTC.

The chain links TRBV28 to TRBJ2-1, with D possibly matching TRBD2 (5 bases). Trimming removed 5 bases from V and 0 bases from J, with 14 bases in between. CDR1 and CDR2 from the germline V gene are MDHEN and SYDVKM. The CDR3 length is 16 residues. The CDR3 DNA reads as TGTGCCAGCAGTCCTGTCTGGGGAGCCTCCTACAATGAGCAGTTCTTC. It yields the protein CASSPVWGASYNEQFF.

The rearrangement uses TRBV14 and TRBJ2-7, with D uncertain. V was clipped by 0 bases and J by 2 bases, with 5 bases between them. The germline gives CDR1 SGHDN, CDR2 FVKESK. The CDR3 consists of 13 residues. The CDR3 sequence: CASSQDGTYEQYF. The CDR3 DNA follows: TGTGCCAGCAGCCAAGATGGAACCTACGAGCAGTACTTC.

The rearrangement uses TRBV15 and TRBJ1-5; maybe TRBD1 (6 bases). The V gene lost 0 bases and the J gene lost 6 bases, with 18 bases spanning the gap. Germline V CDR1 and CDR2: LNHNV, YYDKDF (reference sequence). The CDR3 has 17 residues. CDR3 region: CATSRDRDNLNLQPQHF. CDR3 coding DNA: TGTGCCACCAGCAGAGACCGGGACAATCTAAACCTTCAGCCCCAGCATTTT. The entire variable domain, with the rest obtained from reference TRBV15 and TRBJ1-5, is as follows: DAMVIQNPRYQVTQFGKPVTLSCSQTLNHNVMYWYQQKSSQAPKLLFHYYDKDFNNEADTPDNFQSRRPNTSFCFLDIRSPGLGDTAMYLCATSRDRDNLNLQPQHFGDGTRLSIL.

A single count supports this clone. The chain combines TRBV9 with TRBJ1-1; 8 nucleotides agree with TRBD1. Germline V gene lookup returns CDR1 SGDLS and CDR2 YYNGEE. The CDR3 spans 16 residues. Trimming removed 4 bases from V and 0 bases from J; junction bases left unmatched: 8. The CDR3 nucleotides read TGTGCCAGCAGCTCCGACAGGGGTGGGATGAACACTGAAGCTTTCTTT. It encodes CASSSDRGGMNTEAFF.

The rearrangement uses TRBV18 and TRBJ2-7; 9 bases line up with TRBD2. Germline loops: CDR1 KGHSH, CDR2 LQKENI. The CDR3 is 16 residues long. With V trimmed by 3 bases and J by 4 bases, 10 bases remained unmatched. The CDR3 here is CASSPYYSSGGYEQYF. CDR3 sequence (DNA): TGTGCCAGCTCACCCTACTATAGTAGCGGGGGATACGAGCAGTACTTC.

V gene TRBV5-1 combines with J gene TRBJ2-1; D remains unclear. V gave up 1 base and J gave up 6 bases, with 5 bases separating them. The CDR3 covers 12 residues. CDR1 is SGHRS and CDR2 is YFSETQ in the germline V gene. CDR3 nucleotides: TGCGCCAGCAGCTTGACCCGCAATGAGCAGTTCTTC. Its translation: CASSLTRNEQFF.

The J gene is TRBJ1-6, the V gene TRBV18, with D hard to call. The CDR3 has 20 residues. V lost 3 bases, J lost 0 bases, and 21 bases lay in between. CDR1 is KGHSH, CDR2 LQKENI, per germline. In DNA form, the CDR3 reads TGTGCCAGCTCACCCCAGATGCCAGCTGGCCCTAGCTCCTATAATTCACCCCTCCACTTT. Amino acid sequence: CASSPQMPAGPSSYNSPLHF.

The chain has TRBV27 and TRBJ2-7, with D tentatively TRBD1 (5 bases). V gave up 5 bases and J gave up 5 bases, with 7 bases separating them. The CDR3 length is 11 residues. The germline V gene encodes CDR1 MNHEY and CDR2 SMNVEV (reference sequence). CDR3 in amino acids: CASSGRDEQYF. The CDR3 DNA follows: TGTGCCAGCAGTGGCAGGGACGAGCAGTACTTC.

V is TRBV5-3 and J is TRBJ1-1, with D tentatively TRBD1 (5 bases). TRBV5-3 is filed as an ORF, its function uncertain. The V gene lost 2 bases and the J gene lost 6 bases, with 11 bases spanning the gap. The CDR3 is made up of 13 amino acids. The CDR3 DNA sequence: TGTGCCAGAAGCTTCGGACACCTCCCTGAAGCTTTCTTT. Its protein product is CARSFGHLPEAFF.

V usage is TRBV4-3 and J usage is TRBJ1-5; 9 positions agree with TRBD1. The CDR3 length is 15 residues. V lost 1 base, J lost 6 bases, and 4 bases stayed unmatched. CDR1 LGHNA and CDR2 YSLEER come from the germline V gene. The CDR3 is CASSQGTGVGQPQHF. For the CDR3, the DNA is TGCGCCAGCAGCCAAGGGACAGGGGTTGGTCAGCCCCAGCATTTT.

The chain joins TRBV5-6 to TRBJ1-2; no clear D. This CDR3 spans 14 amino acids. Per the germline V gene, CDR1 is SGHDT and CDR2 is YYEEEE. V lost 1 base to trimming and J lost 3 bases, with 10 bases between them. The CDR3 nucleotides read TGTGCCAGCAGCTTGTCTCCAAAATACTATGGCTACACCTTC. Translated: CASSLSPKYYGYTF.

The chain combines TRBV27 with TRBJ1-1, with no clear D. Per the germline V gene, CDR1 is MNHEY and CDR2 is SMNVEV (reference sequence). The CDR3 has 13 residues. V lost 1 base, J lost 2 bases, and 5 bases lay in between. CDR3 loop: CASSLFSNTEAFF. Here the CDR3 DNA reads TGTGCCAGCAGTTTATTCAGCAACACTGAAGCTTTCTTT.

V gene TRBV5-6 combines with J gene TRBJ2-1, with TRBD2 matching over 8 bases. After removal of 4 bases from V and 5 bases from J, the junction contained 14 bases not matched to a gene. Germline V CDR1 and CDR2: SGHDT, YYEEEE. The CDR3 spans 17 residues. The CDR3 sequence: CASSLPTSDYKNNEQFF. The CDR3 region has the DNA TGTGCCAGCAGCCTCCCGACTAGCGATTATAAAAACAATGAGCAGTTCTTC.

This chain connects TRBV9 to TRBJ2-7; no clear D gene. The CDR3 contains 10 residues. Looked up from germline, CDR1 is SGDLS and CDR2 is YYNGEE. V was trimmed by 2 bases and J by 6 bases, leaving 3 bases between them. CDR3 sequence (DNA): TGTGCCAGCAGCGTCTTCGAGCAGTACTTC. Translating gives CASSVFEQYF.

Here the CDR3 DNA reads TGTGCCAGCAAAAATACAGGGAACTATGGCTACACCTTC. This encodes CASKNTGNYGYTF. The chain combines TRBV6-5 with TRBJ1-2; D may be TRBD1 (6 bases). The CDR3 consists of 13 residues. Germline V gene sequence: CDR1 MNHEY, CDR2 SVGAGI. V was shortened by 7 bases and J by 2 bases, with 11 bases between the two germline ends.

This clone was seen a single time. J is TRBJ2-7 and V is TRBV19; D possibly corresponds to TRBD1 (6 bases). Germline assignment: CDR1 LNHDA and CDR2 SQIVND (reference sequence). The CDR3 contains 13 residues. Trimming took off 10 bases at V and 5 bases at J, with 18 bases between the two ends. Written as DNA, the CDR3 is TGTGCCACTGCGGCCGGGACACAACACGAGCAGTACTTC. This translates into CATAAGTQHEQYF.

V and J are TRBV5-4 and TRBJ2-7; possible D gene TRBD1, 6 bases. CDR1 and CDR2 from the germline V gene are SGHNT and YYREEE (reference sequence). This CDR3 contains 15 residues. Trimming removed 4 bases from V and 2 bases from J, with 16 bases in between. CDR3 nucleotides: TGTGCCAGCAGCCTCGCCGACAGGAGTACCTACGAGCAGTACTTC. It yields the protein CASSLADRSTYEQYF. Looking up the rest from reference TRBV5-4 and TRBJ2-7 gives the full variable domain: ETGVTQSPTHLIKTRGQQVTLRCSSQSGHNTVSWYQQALGQGPQFIFQYYREEENGRGNFPPRFSGLQFPNYSSELNVNALELDDSALYLCASSLADRSTYEQYFGPGTRLTVT.

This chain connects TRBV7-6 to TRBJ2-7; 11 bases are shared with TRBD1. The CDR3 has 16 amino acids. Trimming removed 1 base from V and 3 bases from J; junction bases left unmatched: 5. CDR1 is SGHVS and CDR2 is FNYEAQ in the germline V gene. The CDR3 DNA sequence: TGTGCCAGCAGCTTAGTCGGACAGGGGGCGTTCTACGAGCAGTACTTC. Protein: CASSLVGQGAFYEQYF.

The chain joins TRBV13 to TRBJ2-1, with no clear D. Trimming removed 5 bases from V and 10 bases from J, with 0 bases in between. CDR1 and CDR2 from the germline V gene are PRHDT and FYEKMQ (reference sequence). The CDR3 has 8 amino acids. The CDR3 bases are TGTGCCAGCAGCGAGCAGTTCTTC. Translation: CASSEQFF.

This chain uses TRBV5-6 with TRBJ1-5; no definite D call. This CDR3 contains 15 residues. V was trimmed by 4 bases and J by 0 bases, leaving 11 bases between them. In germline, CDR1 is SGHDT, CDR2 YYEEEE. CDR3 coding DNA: TGTGCCAGCAGCAAACTGACAAATAGCAATCAGCCCCAGCATTTT. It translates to CASSKLTNSNQPQHF.

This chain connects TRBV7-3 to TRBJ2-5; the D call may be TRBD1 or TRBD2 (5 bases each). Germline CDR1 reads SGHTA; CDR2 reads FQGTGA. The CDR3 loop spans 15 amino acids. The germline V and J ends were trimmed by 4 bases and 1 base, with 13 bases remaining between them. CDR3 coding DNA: TGTGCCAGCAGCTCCGGGGACCCAGGCCAAGAGACCCAGTACTTC. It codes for CASSSGDPGQETQYF.